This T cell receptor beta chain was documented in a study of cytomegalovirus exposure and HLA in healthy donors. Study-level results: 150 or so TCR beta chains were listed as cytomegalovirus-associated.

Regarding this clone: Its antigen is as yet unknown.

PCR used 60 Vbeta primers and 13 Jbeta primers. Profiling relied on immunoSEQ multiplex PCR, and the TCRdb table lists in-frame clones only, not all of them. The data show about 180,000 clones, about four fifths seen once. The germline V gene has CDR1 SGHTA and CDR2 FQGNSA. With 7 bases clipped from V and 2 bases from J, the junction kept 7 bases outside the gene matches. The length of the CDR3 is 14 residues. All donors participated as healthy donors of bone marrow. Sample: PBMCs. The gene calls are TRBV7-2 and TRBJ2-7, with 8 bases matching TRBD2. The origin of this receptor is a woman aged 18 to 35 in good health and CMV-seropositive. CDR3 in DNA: TGTGCCAGCACCCCACGGGGGGGGACCTACGAGCAGTACTTC. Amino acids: CASTPRGGTYEQYF.